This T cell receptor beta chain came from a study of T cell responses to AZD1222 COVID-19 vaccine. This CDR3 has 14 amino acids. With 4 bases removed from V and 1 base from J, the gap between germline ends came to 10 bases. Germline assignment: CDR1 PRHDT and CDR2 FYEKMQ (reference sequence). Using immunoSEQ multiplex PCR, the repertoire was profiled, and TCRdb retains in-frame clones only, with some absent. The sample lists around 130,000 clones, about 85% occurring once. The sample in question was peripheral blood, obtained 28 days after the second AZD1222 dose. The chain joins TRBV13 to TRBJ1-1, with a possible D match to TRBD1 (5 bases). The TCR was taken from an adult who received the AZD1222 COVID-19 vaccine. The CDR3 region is CASSSGLPNTEAFF. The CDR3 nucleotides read TGTGCCAGCAGCTCGGGACTCCCGAACACTGAAGCTTTCTTT.